This T cell receptor (beta chain) stems from a study of beta chain features in type 1 diabetes. Overall study context: Taken together, all samples contributed around 100,000,000 examined sorted cells. Study-level findings and limits: Although PCR might favor shorter templates, it would do so equally in patients and controls. All four CD4+ subsets from Type 1 diabetes patients carried moderately but significantly shorter TCRB CDR3s.

This clone has a handful of counts. Its antigen is not known. Germline-derived CDR1 and CDR2 are MNHNY and SVGAGI (reference sequence). There are 16 residues in the CDR3. Deletions cut 4 bases from V and 0 bases from J, with 10 bases between. Sequenced material consisted of expressed TCRB transcripts (all of the isolated RNA was reverse transcribed). This table comes from immunoSEQ multiplex PCR, and its TCRdb copy is limited to in-frame clones, with some not included. The data show 900,000 or so clones, 17% seen once. The TCR originated in a woman between 18 and 30 years old in good health. Sequences were obtained from naive CD4+ T cells from blood. The chain recombines TRBV6-6 with TRBJ2-6, with a possible D match to TRBD1 (6 bases). The CDR3 DNA is TGTGCCAGCAGTTCGAACAGGGTCTCTGGGGCCAACGTCCTGACTTTC. Residues: CASSSNRVSGANVLTF.